The rows below give T cell receptor beta chains drawn from one sample of a study of blood T cell repertoires in COVID-19. The method was immunoSEQ multiplex PCR; TCRdb's version includes in-frame clones alone and lacks a portion of them. Counted here are 150,000 to 250,000 clones, about 93% occurring once; the ten biggest clones make up about 0.76%. Sequencing was done on a sample of peripheral blood. The receptors originated from a man in his thirties or forties with COVID-19, enrolled during active disease. Both conserved end residues are part of each CDR3. The D gene is left open where the match is weak. Some rows have no size entry. The others give once, few or many, or a class for an expanded clone.

d_call: TRBD1
v_call: TRBV30
j_call: TRBJ1-1
cdr3_length: 14
clone_size: .
cdr3_aa: CAWRHRGRGTEAFF
cdr3_nt: TGTGCCTGGAGACACAGGGGGCGCGGGACTGAAGCTTTCTTT

d_call: .
v_call: TRBV12-3/TRBV12-4
j_call: TRBJ1-1
cdr3_length: 13
clone_size: once
cdr3_aa: CASSSHGNTEAFF
cdr3_nt: TGTGCCAGCAGTTCGCACGGGAACACTGAAGCTTTCTTT

d_call: TRBD1
v_call: TRBV6-6
j_call: TRBJ1-1
cdr3_length: 16
clone_size: .
cdr3_aa: CASRRRPGQANTEAFF
cdr3_nt: TGTGCCAGCAGGAGACGACCGGGACAGGCTAACACTGAAGCTTTCTTT

d_call: TRBD1
v_call: TRBV5-4
j_call: TRBJ2-6
cdr3_length: 15
clone_size: .
cdr3_aa: CASRDRDTGANVLTF
cdr3_nt: TGTGCCAGCCGGGACAGGGATACTGGGGCCAACGTCCTGACTTTC

d_call: .
v_call: TRBV7-9
j_call: TRBJ2-3
cdr3_length: 11
clone_size: .
cdr3_aa: CASSSTDTQYF
cdr3_nt: TGTGCCAGCAGCTCGACAGATACGCAGTATTTT

d_call: TRBD2
v_call: TRBV7-2
j_call: TRBJ2-1
cdr3_length: 15
clone_size: .
cdr3_aa: CASSPTSGTYNEQFF
cdr3_nt: TGTGCCAGCAGCCCGACTAGCGGGACCTACAATGAGCAGTTCTTC

d_call: .
v_call: TRBV5-1
j_call: TRBJ1-1
cdr3_length: 13
clone_size: .
cdr3_aa: CASSSTGYTEAFF
cdr3_nt: TGCGCCAGCAGCTCAACAGGGTACACTGAAGCTTTCTTT

d_call: .
v_call: TRBV14
j_call: TRBJ1-2
cdr3_length: 21
clone_size: once
cdr3_aa: CASSQESWDMASFGMDYGYTF
cdr3_nt: TGTGCCAGCAGCCAAGAGAGTTGGGACATGGCCTCATTCGGGATGGACTATGGCTACACCTTC

d_call: TRBD1
v_call: TRBV4-1
j_call: TRBJ1-5
cdr3_length: 17
clone_size: .
cdr3_aa: CASSQSRTRGPNQPQHF
cdr3_nt: TGCGCCAGCAGCCAAAGCCGAACCAGGGGGCCCAATCAGCCCCAGCATTTT

d_call: TRBD2
v_call: TRBV3-1/TRBV3-2
j_call: TRBJ2-2
cdr3_length: 17
clone_size: .
cdr3_aa: CASSQDLAGGQTGELFF
cdr3_nt: TGTGCCAGCAGCCAAGATCTTGCGGGGGGGCAAACCGGGGAGCTGTTTTTT

d_call: TRBD1
v_call: TRBV7-6
j_call: TRBJ2-2
cdr3_length: 15
clone_size: once
cdr3_aa: CASSLGTGGGGELFF
cdr3_nt: TGTGCCAGCAGCTTAGGGACAGGGGGCGGCGGGGAGCTGTTTTTT

d_call: .
v_call: TRBV12-3/TRBV12-4
j_call: TRBJ2-3
cdr3_length: 13
clone_size: .
cdr3_aa: CASSFFLGDTQYF
cdr3_nt: TGTGCCAGCAGTTTTTTCCTCGGGGATACGCAGTATTTT

d_call: TRBD1
v_call: TRBV5-1
j_call: TRBJ1-6
cdr3_length: 15
clone_size: .
cdr3_aa: CASSTDRGWGSPLHF
cdr3_nt: TGCGCCAGCAGCACAGACAGGGGCTGGGGTTCACCCCTCCACTTT

d_call: .
v_call: TRBV6-1
j_call: TRBJ2-2
cdr3_length: 17
clone_size: .
cdr3_aa: CASSELVLGANTGELFF
cdr3_nt: TGTGCCAGCAGTGAATTGGTCTTGGGGGCCAACACCGGGGAGCTGTTTTTT

d_call: .
v_call: TRBV24-1
j_call: TRBJ2-1
cdr3_length: 17
clone_size: .
cdr3_aa: CATSDGTSPSSYNEQFF
cdr3_nt: TGTGCCACCAGTGATGGGACATCTCCGAGCTCCTACAATGAGCAGTTCTTC

d_call: .
v_call: TRBV5-1
j_call: TRBJ1-1
cdr3_length: 13
clone_size: .
cdr3_aa: CASSREVHTEAFF
cdr3_nt: TGCGCCAGCAGCAGGGAGGTCCACACTGAAGCTTTCTTT

d_call: .
v_call: TRBV12-3/TRBV12-4
j_call: TRBJ1-2
cdr3_length: 12
clone_size: .
cdr3_aa: CASSDTTGGYTF
cdr3_nt: TGTGCCAGCAGTGACACCACGGGGGGCTACACCTTC

d_call: .
v_call: TRBV19
j_call: TRBJ1-1
cdr3_length: 13
clone_size: once
cdr3_aa: CASSNRPYTEAFF
cdr3_nt: TGTGCCAGTAGTAACAGACCTTACACTGAAGCTTTCTTT

d_call: TRBD1
v_call: TRBV6-5
j_call: TRBJ2-7
cdr3_length: 13
clone_size: .
cdr3_aa: CAVGDRVGYEQYF
cdr3_nt: TGTGCCGTGGGGGACAGGGTAGGGTACGAGCAGTACTTC

d_call: .
v_call: TRBV5-1
j_call: TRBJ2-5
cdr3_length: 13
clone_size: .
cdr3_aa: CASTNEGRETQYF
cdr3_nt: TGCGCCAGCACAAATGAGGGTCGAGAGACCCAGTACTTC

d_call: TRBD2
v_call: TRBV3-1/TRBV3-2
j_call: TRBJ2-3
cdr3_length: 17
clone_size: .
cdr3_aa: CASSRERGGRGTDTQYF
cdr3_nt: TGTGCCAGCAGCCGGGAGCGGGGGGGCCGGGGCACAGATACGCAGTATTTT

d_call: TRBD1
v_call: TRBV6-5
j_call: TRBJ1-1
cdr3_length: 14
clone_size: .
cdr3_aa: CASSLWTGDQQAFF
cdr3_nt: TGTGCCAGCAGCCTTTGGACAGGGGACCAGCAAGCTTTCTTT

d_call: TRBD1
v_call: TRBV19
j_call: TRBJ1-2
cdr3_length: 16
clone_size: .
cdr3_aa: CASSKLPGQGVDGYTF
cdr3_nt: TGTGCCAGTAGCAAACTTCCGGGACAGGGAGTGGATGGCTACACCTTC

d_call: .
v_call: TRBV30
j_call: TRBJ1-3
cdr3_length: 15
clone_size: .
cdr3_aa: CAWSVGGTAGNTIYF
cdr3_nt: TGTGCCTGGAGTGTAGGGGGTACGGCAGGAAACACCATATATTTT